This note documents a single TCR beta chain sequence. Its specificity is unknown. J lost 7 bases, V lost 1 base, and 7 bases had no gene match. Germline V CDR1 and CDR2: GTSNPN, SVGIG (reference sequence). The CDR3 spans 14 residues. The data stem from a study of shared clonotypes between healthy human individuals. Findings and limits, study-wide: Generation probabilities of non-shared clonotypes were lower (relative to those shared by all four donors). Relative to memory subsets, naive subsets generally showed larger estimated richness. Tissues were not sampled, only blood, and their repertoires likely differ.

Naive CD8 cells were CD45RO-negative, positively selected for CCR7, excluding terminally differentiated effector memory CD45RA+ cells. TCRdb keeps only in-frame clones here, not all; method: immunoSEQ multiplex PCR. Of some 2.1 million clones in the sample, less than 95% are singletons; the top ten hold about 1.1%. This clonotype was obtained from a man aged 18-30 years in good health. The sequencing sample was made of naive CD8+ T cells sorted from blood. The V call is TRBV30, the J call TRBJ1-2; 9 bases are shared with TRBD1. Here the CDR3 DNA reads TGTGCCTGGAGTGGACAGGGGGTAGCGAGTGGCTACACCTTC. It is translated as CAWSGQGVASGYTF.